Below, 27 T cell receptor beta chains from the same sample are listed, as sequenced in a study of T cell responses to AZD1222 COVID-19 vaccine. Method: immunoSEQ multiplex PCR; TCRdb's copy keeps in-frame clones and lacks some. The sample has 150,000 to 200,000 clones, 94% seen once. This specimen was peripheral blood, taken on day 0 of AZD1222 vaccination. The receptors were sampled from an adult in good health.

This rearrangement joins TRBV9 to TRBJ1-2, with 8 nucleotides matching TRBD1. V trimming: 4 bases; J trimming: 4 bases; junction bases outside the gene matches: 9. CDR1 is SGDLS and CDR2 is YYNGEE in the germline V gene. This CDR3 comprises 15 residues. This CDR3 is CASSSTSGGIYGYTF. The CDR3 nucleotides read TGTGCCAGCAGCTCCACTTCAGGGGGCATCTATGGCTACACCTTC.

This clone has a single count. The CDR3 loop reads CASRDYFATNEKLFF. CDR3 coding DNA: TGTGCCAGTAGAGACTACTTTGCAACTAATGAAAAACTGTTTTTT. The chain joins TRBV19 to TRBJ1-4; D not certain. The CDR3 consists of 15 residues. The germline V gene encodes CDR1 LNHDA and CDR2 SQIVND (reference sequence). V dropped 6 bases and J dropped 0 bases, with 11 bases sitting between them.

The J gene is TRBJ1-1, the V gene TRBV10-2, with D maybe TRBD1 (6 bases). This CDR3 is built from 14 residues. Germline lookup yields CDR1 WSHSY and CDR2 SAAADI. V dropped 4 bases and J dropped 0 bases, with 9 bases sitting between them. The CDR3 is CASSAGVLNTEAFF. The CDR3 DNA sequence: TGCGCCAGCAGTGCAGGGGTCCTGAACACTGAAGCTTTCTTT.

V is TRBV7-2 and J is TRBJ2-1, with TRBD2 identical over 13 bases. The CDR3 is made up of 18 amino acids. Trimming at V came to 5 bases and at J to 0 bases, leaving 7 bases not matched to a gene. The germline CDR1 and CDR2 sequences are SGHTA and FQGNSA. The CDR3 DNA reads TGTGCCAGCAGCCTCGGGACTAGCGGGATGAGCTCCTACAATGAGCAGTTCTTC. Amino acid sequence: CASSLGTSGMSSYNEQFF.

The rearrangement links TRBV5-4 to TRBJ2-1, with D possibly TRBD2 on 6 matching bases. Trimming removed 1 base at V and 0 bases at J, with 8 bases between. Germline-derived CDR1 and CDR2 are SGHNT and YYREEE (reference sequence). CDR3 length: 15 residues. The CDR3 nucleotides read TGTGCCAGCAGCTTGTCCGGGAGCTCCTACAATGAGCAGTTCTTC. Translated, it gives CASSLSGSSYNEQFF.

This clone was counted once. This chain uses TRBV7-9 with TRBJ1-2; D unclear. Trimming took 3 bases from V and 1 from J, leaving 12 bases between them. The CDR3 has 15 amino acids. Looked up from germline, CDR1 is SEHNR and CDR2 is FQNEAQ (reference sequence). CDR3 sequence: CASSFEDRDNYGYTF. The DNA for the CDR3 is TGTGCCAGCAGCTTTGAGGACCGGGATAACTATGGCTACACCTTC.

CDR3 DNA sequence: TGTGCCAGCAGTTCACTAAGGACGGGGAACACTGAAGCTTTCTTT. Translation gives CASSSLRTGNTEAFF. The rearrangement links TRBV2 to TRBJ1-1; the D is unclear. CDR3 size: 15 residues. Germline V CDR1 and CDR2: SNHLY, FYNNEI. V lost 5 bases and J lost 1, with 14 bases in between.

The chain combines TRBV30 with TRBJ2-4; no reliable D call. This CDR3 region has 11 residues. Looked up from germline, CDR1 is GTSNPN and CDR2 is SVGIG (reference sequence). Trimming stripped 4 bases from V and 4 bases from J, with 5 bases between. Here the CDR3 DNA reads TGTGCCTGGAAAGAGAAAAACATTCAGTACTTC. Protein sequence: CAWKEKNIQYF.

The rearrangement joins TRBV5-6 to TRBJ2-1, with 7 positions matching TRBD2. Looked up from germline, CDR1 is SGHDT and CDR2 is YYEEEE. V shed 0 bases, J shed 4 bases, and the junction held 1 base outside the gene matches. This CDR3 has 14 amino acids. The CDR3 coding sequence is TGTGCCAGCAGCTTGGGCGGGGGTTACAATGAGCAGTTCTTC. It is translated as CASSLGGGYNEQFF.

The rearrangement uses TRBV5-1 and TRBJ2-5; D may be TRBD1 (5 bases). The CDR3 covers 12 residues. Deletions cut 9 bases from V and 6 bases from J, with 15 bases between. Looked up from germline, CDR1 is SGHRS and CDR2 is YFSETQ. CDR3 in amino acids: CANRISEQTQYF. The CDR3 DNA follows: TGCGCCAACAGGATCAGCGAACAGACCCAGTACTTC.

This chain uses TRBV28 with TRBJ2-7, with 7 nucleotides matching TRBD2. Unmatched junction bases numbered 2, after V lost 6 bases and J lost 0 bases. The CDR3 runs 13 residues. Germline V CDR1 and CDR2: MDHEN, SYDVKM. The CDR3 DNA reads TGTGCCAGCAGATCTAGCGGCTCCTACGAGCAGTACTTC. Translation gives CASRSSGSYEQYF.

The genes are TRBV24-1 and TRBJ1-3; D is uncertain. V lost 8 bases and J 0 bases, leaving 4 bases between the germline ends. CDR3 length: 12 residues. Germline V CDR1 and CDR2: KGHDR, SFDVKD. The CDR3 spells CATMGSGNTIYF. The CDR3 DNA is TGTGCCACCATGGGCTCTGGAAACACCATATATTTT.

CDR3 DNA: TGTGCCAGCAGTGAAACAGGGGTTAGGTGGGCCAACGTCCTGACTTTC. Amino acids: CASSETGVRWANVLTF. The chain has TRBV6-1 and TRBJ2-6; 7 bases are shared with TRBD1. V dropped 2 bases and J dropped 5; count of bases not matched to a gene: 6. CDR3 length: 16 residues. The germline gives CDR1 MNHNS, CDR2 SASEGT.

This clone is a singleton in its sample. V usage is TRBV6-5 and J usage is TRBJ1-2; 8 bases fit TRBD1. The CDR3 is 15 amino acids. In germline, CDR1 is MNHEY, CDR2 SVGAGI. V was clipped by 10 bases and J by 2 bases; unmatched bases: 12. The CDR3 sequence: CATGGRTGINYGYTF. CDR3 in DNA: TGTGCCACTGGCGGCCGGACAGGGATAAACTATGGCTACACCTTC.

This chain joins TRBV6-5 and TRBJ2-2; D unclear. Trimming took 4 bases from V and 2 from J, leaving 2 bases between them. This CDR3 has 12 residues. Germline V CDR1 and CDR2: MNHEY, SVGAGI. The CDR3 region has the DNA TGTGCCAGCAGTTTTAACACCGGGGAGCTGTTTTTT. Translated, it gives CASSFNTGELFF.

The chain is built from TRBV30 and TRBJ1-6; D uncertain. CDR3 length: 15 amino acids. Trimming left V 4 bases short and J 7 bases short, with 17 bases between. In germline, CDR1 is GTSNPN, CDR2 SVGIG (reference sequence). CDR3 nucleotides: TGTGCCTGGACTGTACGGGAGGGTGGGAATTCACCCCTCCACTTT. Amino acid sequence: CAWTVREGGNSPLHF.

The chain combines TRBV5-5 with TRBJ2-7, with TRBD2 matching 8 bases. In germline, CDR1 is SGHKS, CDR2 YYEKEE (reference sequence). V gave up 5 bases and J gave up 4 bases; unmatched junction bases: 8. CDR3 length: 14 amino acids. CDR3 protein: CASRLLAGPYEQYF. As DNA, the CDR3 is TGTGCCAGCAGACTCTTAGCGGGACCTTACGAGCAGTACTTC.

The rearrangement links TRBV6-1 to TRBJ2-1; the D gene could be TRBD1 or TRBD2 (5 bases each). The CDR3 length is 15 residues. V shed 1 base and J shed 8 bases, with 15 bases lying between them. Germline CDR1 and CDR2: MNHNS and SASEGT. The CDR3: CASSEGGTRGYEQFF. DNA of the CDR3: TGTGCCAGCAGTGAAGGTGGGACCCGGGGATATGAGCAGTTCTTC.

J is TRBJ1-5 and V is TRBV15; D is possibly TRBD1 (6 bases). CDR3 length: 14 residues. Looked up from germline, CDR1 is LNHNV and CDR2 is YYDKDF (reference sequence). V was trimmed by 8 bases and J by 0 bases, leaving 11 bases between them. The chain's CDR3 is CATSTGYSNQPQHF. The CDR3 bases are TGTGCCACCTCGACAGGTTATAGCAATCAGCCCCAGCATTTT. The variable domain in full, with the rest retrieved from reference TRBV15 and TRBJ1-5, is DAMVIQNPRYQVTQFGKPVTLSCSQTLNHNVMYWYQQKSSQAPKLLFHYYDKDFNNEADTPDNFQSRRPNTSFCFLDIRSPGLGDTAMYLCATSTGYSNQPQHFGDGTRLSIL.

The chain employs TRBV5-1 and TRBJ1-1; the match to TRBD1 covers 7 bases. The CDR3 is 15 residues long. Per the germline V gene, CDR1 is SGHRS and CDR2 is YFSETQ. Trimming took 4 bases from V and 3 from J; bases not matched to a gene: 9. CDR3 coding DNA: TGCGCCAGCAGCCCTACGACAGGGACTGACACTGAAGCTTTCTTT. It specifies CASSPTTGTDTEAFF.

J is TRBJ2-2 and V is TRBV27; no reliable D call. V gave up 2 bases and J gave up 4 bases, with 5 bases separating them. The CDR3 has 13 amino acids. Per germline, CDR1 MNHEY and CDR2 SMNVEV (reference sequence). CDR3 bases: TGTGCCAGCAGTTTAAAGGCCACCGGGGAGCTGTTTTTT. Translated, it gives CASSLKATGELFF.

This CDR3 reads CASSLTIRTRGYTF. The CDR3 bases are TGTGCCAGCAGTTTAACAATCCGGACCCGGGGCTACACCTTC. The chain uses TRBV28 and TRBJ1-2; no reliable D call. Trimming took 2 bases from V and 8 from J, leaving 15 bases between them. Germline V gene data show CDR1 as MDHEN and CDR2 as SYDVKM. The CDR3 contains 14 residues.

The J gene is TRBJ2-2, the V gene TRBV15, with 7 bases identical to TRBD1. CDR1 is LNHNV, CDR2 YYDKDF, per germline (reference sequence). J gave up 1 base and V 7 bases, and 3 bases lay outside the gene matches. CDR3 size: 14 residues. The CDR3 loop reads CATKTGLNTGELFF. CDR3 in DNA: TGTGCCACCAAGACAGGGCTGAACACCGGGGAGCTGTTTTTT.

The genes are TRBV28 and TRBJ2-1, with 8 positions matching TRBD1. Germline CDR1 is MDHEN and CDR2 is SYDVKM. Trimming took 7 bases from V and 4 from J; bases not matched to a gene: 9. CDR3 length: 15 residues. The CDR3 nucleotides read TGTGCCAGCATGGGACAGGTGGTCCTGTACAATGAGCAGTTCTTC. It yields the protein CASMGQVVLYNEQFF.

V and J are TRBV30 and TRBJ2-1; 9 nucleotides align to TRBD2. The length of the CDR3 is 15 residues. Germline CDR1 is GTSNPN and CDR2 is SVGIG (reference sequence). V shed 8 bases and J 0 bases; nucleotides not matched to a gene: 8. The chain's CDR3 is CAGNSGGSSYNEQFF. CDR3 nucleotides: TGTGCCGGGAATAGCGGGGGCAGCTCCTACAATGAGCAGTTCTTC. The full variable domain, with the rest looked up from reference TRBV30 and TRBJ2-1, is SQTIHQWPATLVQPVGSPLSLECTVEGTSNPNLYWYRQAAGRGLQLLFYSVGIGQISSEVPQNLSASRPQDRQFILSSKKLLLSDSGFYLCAGNSGGSSYNEQFFGPGTRLTVL.

V is TRBV27 and J is TRBJ2-7; D possibly uses TRBD1 or TRBD2 (5 bases each). The CDR3 is made up of 17 amino acids. With 5 bases removed from V and 0 bases from J, the gap between germline ends came to 20 bases. Germline V gives CDR1 MNHEY, CDR2 SMNVEV (reference sequence). The CDR3 region is CASSRSPGRIDSYEQYF. CDR3 in DNA: TGTGCCAGCAGTCGTAGTCCGGGACGAATCGACTCCTACGAGCAGTACTTC.

This chain links TRBV5-1 with TRBJ2-2; 8 nucleotides match TRBD2. CDR1 is SGHRS, CDR2 YFSETQ, per germline. This CDR3 is built from 17 residues. Germline trimming cut 0 bases from V and 4 bases from J; bases unmatched to any gene: 8. The CDR3 bases are TGCGCCAGCAGCTTGGGGTATAGCGGGGAGCCCACCGGGGAGCTGTTTTTT. Its protein is CASSLGYSGEPTGELFF.